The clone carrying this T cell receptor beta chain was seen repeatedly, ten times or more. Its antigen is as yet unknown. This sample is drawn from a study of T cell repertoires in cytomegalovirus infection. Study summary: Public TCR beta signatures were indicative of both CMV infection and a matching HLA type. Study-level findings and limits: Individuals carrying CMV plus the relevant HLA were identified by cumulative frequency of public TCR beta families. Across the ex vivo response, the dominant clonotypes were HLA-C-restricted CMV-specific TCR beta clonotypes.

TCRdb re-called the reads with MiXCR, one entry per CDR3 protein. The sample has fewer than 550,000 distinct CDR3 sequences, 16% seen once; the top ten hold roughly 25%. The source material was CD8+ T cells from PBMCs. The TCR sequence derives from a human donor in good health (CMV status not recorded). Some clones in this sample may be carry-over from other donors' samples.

CDR3 sequence reads: CASSSPRSIQYF. CDR3 DNA: TGTGCCAGCAGTTCGCCTCGGAGTATCCAGTACTTC. V gene TRBV28 combines with J gene TRBJ2-5; D call uncertain. Trimming removed 4 bases at V and 10 bases at J, with 13 bases between. This CDR3 has 12 amino acids. The germline V gene has CDR1 MDHEN and CDR2 SYDVKM.